Detailed here is one T cell receptor (beta chain). Within the sample, other DNA sequences also encode this same CDR3. This sample was included in a study of shared clonotypes between healthy human individuals. Germline V gene lookup returns CDR1 SGHAT and CDR2 FQNNGV. CDR3 size: 11 residues. The germline V and J ends were trimmed by 4 bases and 6 bases, with 5 bases remaining between them. The naive CD8 subset, CD45RO-negative cells positively selected for CCR7, excluded terminally differentiated effector memory CD45RA+ cells. Some clones are missing from TCRdb's copy, which holds only in-frame ones; the method was immunoSEQ multiplex PCR. The table includes about 2.2 million clones, around 93% detected once.

This TCR came from a man younger than 35 in good health. Some clones in this sample may be carry-over from other donors' samples. The chain combines TRBV11-2 with TRBJ2-3; D gene uncertain. Sequencing input: naive CD8+ T cells from PBMCs. The CDR3 sequence: CASSSPDTQYF. CDR3 DNA sequence: TGTGCCAGCAGCTCCCCGGATACGCAGTATTTT. Full variable domain (rest looked up from reference TRBV11-2 and TRBJ2-3): EAGVAQSPRYKIIEKRQSVAFWCNPISGHATLYWYQQILGQGPKLLIQFQNNGVVDDSQLPKDRFSAERLKGVDSTLKIQPAKLEDSAVYLCASSSPDTQYFGPGTRLTVL.